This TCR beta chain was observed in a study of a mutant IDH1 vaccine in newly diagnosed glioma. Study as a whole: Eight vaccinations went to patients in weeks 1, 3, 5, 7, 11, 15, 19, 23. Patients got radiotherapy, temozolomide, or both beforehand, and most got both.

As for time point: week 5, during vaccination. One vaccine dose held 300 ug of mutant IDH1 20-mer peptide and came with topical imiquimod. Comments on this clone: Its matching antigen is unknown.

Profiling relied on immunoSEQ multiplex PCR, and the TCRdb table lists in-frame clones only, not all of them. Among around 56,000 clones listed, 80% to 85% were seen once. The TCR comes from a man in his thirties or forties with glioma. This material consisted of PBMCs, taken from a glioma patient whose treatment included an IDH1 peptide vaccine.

In nucleotides, the CDR3 is TGCAGCGTTGAAGTGGAGGACAGATTTGTCACGGAGCAGTTCTTC. Its protein product is CSVEVEDRFVTEQFF. The V and J genes are TRBV29-1 and TRBJ2-1; possibly TRBD1 for D (6 bases). Germline lookup yields CDR1 SQVTM and CDR2 ANQGSEA. V gave up 1 base and J gave up 10 bases, with 20 bases separating them. The CDR3 spans 15 residues.